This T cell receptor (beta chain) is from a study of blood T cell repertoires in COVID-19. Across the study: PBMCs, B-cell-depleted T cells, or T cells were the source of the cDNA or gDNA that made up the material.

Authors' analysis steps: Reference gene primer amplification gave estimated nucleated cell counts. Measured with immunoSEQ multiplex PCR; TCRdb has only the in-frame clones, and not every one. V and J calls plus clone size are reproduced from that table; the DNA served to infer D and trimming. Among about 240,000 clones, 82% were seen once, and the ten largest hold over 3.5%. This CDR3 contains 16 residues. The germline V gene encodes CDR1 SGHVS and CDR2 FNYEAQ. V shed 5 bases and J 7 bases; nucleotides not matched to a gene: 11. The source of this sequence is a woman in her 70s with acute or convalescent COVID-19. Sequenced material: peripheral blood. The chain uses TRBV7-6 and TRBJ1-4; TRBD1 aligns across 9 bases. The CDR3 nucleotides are TGTGCCAGCAGCCAACGTCTACAGGGGGCGACTGAAAAACTGTTTTTT. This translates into CASSQRLQGATEKLFF.